Reported below is one T cell receptor (beta chain). Its target is not known. The data are from a study of OX40 agonist ivuxolimab in advanced cancers. Sequencing was performed with immunoSEQ multiplex PCR; in TCRdb, only in-frame clones are kept and a portion is missing. Of about 100,000 clones in the sample, approximately 90% were seen once. Points from the study as a whole: CD8+ T cells were the subset that, on average, had more expanded clones than CD4+.

CDR1 is SGHVS and CDR2 is FQNEAQ in the germline V gene. The CDR3 totals 17 residues. The V end lost 3 bases, the J end lost 2 bases, and 17 bases lay between the germline ends. This clonotype was obtained from an adult with an advanced solid tumor such as melanoma, head and neck, liver or kidney cancer. The specimen was CD4+ or CD8+ T cells sorted from blood, collected in a trial of the OX40 agonist ivuxolimab. J is TRBJ1-3 and V is TRBV7-8; D not certain. CDR3 region: CASSFLLTSAPGNTIYF. In DNA form, the CDR3 reads TGTGCCAGCAGCTTTCTCCTTACTTCCGCGCCTGGAAACACCATATATTTT. The whole variable domain, remainder taken from reference TRBV7-8 and TRBJ1-3, is GAGVSQSPRYKVAKRGQDVALRCDPISGHVSLFWYQQALGQGPEFLTYFQNEAQLDKSGLPSDRFFAERPEGSVSTLKIQRTQQEDSAVYLCASSFLLTSAPGNTIYFGEGSWLTVV.